This paragraph reports one TCR beta chain. The data are from a study of blood T cell repertoires in COVID-19. Study-wide background: Spain, Italy and the United States supplied samples that represented acute and convalescent COVID-19. From T cells, B-cell-depleted T cells, or PBMCs came the material, which was cDNA or gDNA.

The V end lost 3 bases, the J end lost 7 bases, and 19 bases lay between the germline ends. Per germline, CDR1 ENHRY and CDR2 SYGVKD. This CDR3 region has 17 residues. Authors' data handling: Amplification of reference gene primers was used by the study to estimate nucleated cell counts. Measured with immunoSEQ multiplex PCR; TCRdb has only the in-frame clones, and not every one. Clonal size and the V and J genes are those of that table, whereas D and trimming came from the DNA. The repertoire holds some 78,000 clones, with nearly 90% as singletons. Source material: peripheral blood. The chain links TRBV10-3 to TRBJ1-6; unclear D gene. The TCR sequence derives from a woman over 75 with active or convalescent COVID-19. The CDR3, as DNA: TGTGCCATCAGTGACAACGAATCACCGGGAGCGAATTCACCCCTCCACTTT. This codes for CAISDNESPGANSPLHF.